Below are 5 T cell receptor beta chains sequenced from a single sample in a study of blood T cell repertoires in COVID-19 (TCRdb year 2020). Receptor libraries were prepared by the immunoSEQ multiplex PCR assay. Entries here come from immuneACCESS through TCRdb and include only in-frame sequences with V and J called. Some clones fail to appear in such tables; in the studies checked, an unresolved V gene covers under half of the shortfall, and the cause of the remainder is unknown. The table for this sample lists some 240,000 clones; 80% to 85% of them were counted only once. The ten largest make up around 11% of the sample. Source material: peripheral blood. Receptors were obtained from a woman aged 60 to 75 with active or convalescent COVID-19.

This clone came up a few times. The chain is built from TRBV5-1 and TRBJ1-3; D unclear. Germline V lookup: CDR1 SGHRS, CDR2 YFSETQ. The CDR3 extends over 15 amino acids. Trimming left V 3 bases short and J 0 bases short, with 10 bases between. This chain's CDR3 is CASSSSYNSGNTIYF. CDR3 DNA sequence: TGCGCCAGCAGCTCGTCTTACAACTCTGGAAACACCATATATTTT.

In its sample, this clone was seen once. The V gene is TRBV7-9, the J gene TRBJ1-2, with 7 bases aligning to TRBD1. CDR1 is SEHNR and CDR2 is FQNEAQ in the germline V gene (reference sequence). Losses at the gene ends were 4 bases for V and 2 bases for J; bases not matched to a gene: 10. The CDR3 sequence is 16 residues long. In DNA form, the CDR3 reads TGTGCCAGCAGCTCCCGGCCAGGGGGACAAAACTATGGCTACACCTTC. Its translation: CASSSRPGGQNYGYTF.

This chain connects TRBV6-2 or TRBV6-3 to TRBJ2-2; D may be TRBD2 (7 bases). The CDR3 consists of 17 residues. The germline V gene encodes CDR1 MNHEY and CDR2 SVGEGT. V was clipped by 6 bases and J by 3 bases, with 20 bases between them. Written as DNA, the CDR3 is TGTGCCAGCAGCCCCCTGGGGGGGCGGGGGCACACCGGGGAGCTGTTTTTT. Its translation: CASSPLGGRGHTGELFF.

This clone was seen many times. The chain combines TRBV6-1 with TRBJ2-6; possible D gene TRBD2, 6 bases. V lost 0 bases and J lost 2, with 8 bases in between. The CDR3 runs to 16 residues. Looked up from germline, CDR1 is MNHNS and CDR2 is SASEGT. CDR3 nucleotides: TGTGCCAGCAGTGAAGCTGGCGGGACTGGGGCCAACGTCCTGACTTTC. Translating gives CASSEAGGTGANVLTF.

V and J are TRBV5-6 and TRBJ1-1, with 10 bases fitting TRBD1. After removal of 4 bases from V and 5 bases from J, the junction contained 11 bases not matched to a gene. The CDR3 loop spans 16 amino acids. Per the germline V gene, CDR1 is SGHDT and CDR2 is YYEEEE. The CDR3 nucleotides are TGTGCCAGCAGCCGGGACAGGGGAGAATTGTCGACTGAAGCTTTCTTT. Its translation is CASSRDRGELSTEAFF.